Listed below are T cell receptor beta chains from one sample, sequenced in a study of blood T cell repertoires in COVID-19. The repertoire was sequenced with immunoSEQ multiplex PCR; TCRdb's copy has only in-frame clones and lacks some. The table lists approximately 170,000 clones, 80% to 90% of them singletons. The sequenced sample was PBMCs or T cells enriched from blood (not recorded which). The receptors derive from a woman between 50 and 59 years old in a cohort exposed to, infected with or recovered from COVID-19 (not recorded which). The CDR3 runs from the conserved cysteine through the conserved F or W. The D gene is left open where the match is weak. The size field is filled for only some rows; it gives once, few, many or a size class.

V gene: TRBV7-2
J gene: TRBJ2-7
clone size: .
D gene: .
CDR3 protein: CASSAGGSSYEQYF
CDR3 DNA: TGTGCCAGCAGCGCCGGGGGAAGCTCCTACGAGCAGTACTTC

V gene: TRBV6-5
J gene: TRBJ1-1
clone size: few
D gene: .
CDR3 protein: CASSYEWGHEAFF
CDR3 DNA: TGTGCCAGCAGTTACGAGTGGGGACATGAAGCTTTCTTT

V gene: TRBV7-9
J gene: TRBJ2-1
clone size: .
D gene: .
CDR3 protein: CASSLAGRDEQFF
CDR3 DNA: TGTGCCAGCAGCTTGGCAGGCAGGGATGAGCAGTTCTTC

V gene: TRBV7-2
J gene: TRBJ2-3
clone size: .
D gene: TRBD2
CDR3 protein: CASSLAASGGPDTQYF
CDR3 DNA: TGTGCCAGCAGCTTAGCGGCTAGCGGGGGGCCGGATACGCAGTATTTT

V gene: TRBV4-1
J gene: TRBJ1-5
clone size: .
D gene: .
CDR3 protein: CASSQNRETQPQHF
CDR3 DNA: TGCGCCAGCAGCCAAAATAGGGAGACTCAGCCCCAGCATTTT

V gene: TRBV4-1
J gene: TRBJ1-2
clone size: .
D gene: TRBD1
CDR3 protein: CASSQDWGTGGYTF
CDR3 DNA: TGCGCCAGCAGCCAAGATTGGGGGACAGGCGGCTACACCTTC

V gene: TRBV28
J gene: TRBJ1-6
clone size: .
D gene: .
CDR3 protein: CATRVPGSSYNSPLHF
CDR3 DNA: TGTGCCACCAGGGTCCCCGGGAGCTCCTATAATTCACCCCTCCACTTT

V gene: TRBV29-1
J gene: TRBJ2-3
clone size: .
D gene: .
CDR3 protein: CSLRGGTPTDTQYF
CDR3 DNA: TGCAGCCTTCGGGGCGGGACTCCCACAGATACGCAGTATTTT

V gene: TRBV27
J gene: TRBJ2-3
clone size: .
D gene: .
CDR3 protein: CASSLRSGWDTQYF
CDR3 DNA: TGTGCCAGCAGTTTGAGGTCGGGTTGGGATACGCAGTATTTT

V gene: TRBV9
J gene: TRBJ2-4
clone size: .
D gene: TRBD2
CDR3 protein: CASSVDPLAGGSLAKNIQYF
CDR3 DNA: TGTGCCAGCAGCGTAGACCCCCTAGCGGGGGGATCCCTAGCCAAAAACATTCAGTACTTC

V gene: TRBV20-1
J gene: TRBJ2-5
clone size: .
D gene: .
CDR3 protein: CSASPEETQYF
CDR3 DNA: TGCAGTGCTAGCCCTGAGGAGACCCAGTACTTC

V gene: TRBV2
J gene: TRBJ2-7
clone size: .
D gene: .
CDR3 protein: CASSPSGTTYEQYF
CDR3 DNA: TGTGCCAGCAGTCCGTCCGGGACAACCTACGAGCAGTACTTC

V gene: TRBV29-1
J gene: TRBJ1-5
clone size: .
D gene: .
CDR3 protein: CSAPGRGYYSNQPQHF
CDR3 DNA: TGCAGCGCCCCGGGGAGAGGGTATTATAGCAATCAGCCCCAGCATTTT

V gene: TRBV7-8
J gene: TRBJ1-1
clone size: .
D gene: .
CDR3 protein: CASSLVAGNTEAFF
CDR3 DNA: TGTGCCAGCAGCTTAGTAGCGGGAAACACTGAAGCTTTCTTT

V gene: TRBV18
J gene: TRBJ1-1
clone size: .
D gene: TRBD1
CDR3 protein: CASSPTGLTEAFF
CDR3 DNA: TGTGCCAGCTCACCGACAGGGCTCACTGAAGCTTTCTTT

V gene: TRBV9
J gene: TRBJ2-3
clone size: .
D gene: TRBD2
CDR3 protein: CASNLAGGSTDTQYF
CDR3 DNA: TGTGCCAGCAACCTAGCGGGAGGGAGCACAGATACGCAGTATTTT

V gene: TRBV10-3
J gene: TRBJ1-1
clone size: .
D gene: .
CDR3 protein: CAISVQGVSTEAFF
CDR3 DNA: TGTGCCATCAGTGTACAAGGAGTCTCCACTGAAGCTTTCTTT

V gene: TRBV20-1
J gene: TRBJ2-7
clone size: .
D gene: .
CDR3 protein: CSAIDYEQYF
CDR3 DNA: TGCAGTGCCATAGATTACGAGCAGTACTTC

V gene: TRBV29-1
J gene: TRBJ2-1
clone size: .
D gene: TRBD1
CDR3 protein: CSVEDLEGQGVVNEQFF
CDR3 DNA: TGCAGCGTTGAAGATCTTGAAGGACAGGGGGTAGTAAATGAGCAGTTCTTC

V gene: TRBV14
J gene: TRBJ2-2
clone size: .
D gene: .
CDR3 protein: CASSQEWSGELFF
CDR3 DNA: TGTGCCAGCAGCCAAGAATGGAGCGGGGAGCTGTTTTTT

V gene: TRBV9
J gene: TRBJ1-5
clone size: once
D gene: TRBD1
CDR3 protein: CASSASRDSDYNQPQHF
CDR3 DNA: TGTGCCAGCAGCGCCTCCCGGGACAGCGACTATAATCAGCCCCAGCATTTT

V gene: TRBV5-1
J gene: TRBJ1-1
clone size: .
D gene: .
CDR3 protein: CASSTRNMNTEAFF
CDR3 DNA: TGCGCCAGCAGCACTAGGAACATGAACACTGAAGCTTTCTTT

V gene: TRBV19
J gene: TRBJ1-2
clone size: .
D gene: TRBD1
CDR3 protein: CATTQGALGSGYTF
CDR3 DNA: TGTGCCACCACCCAGGGGGCCCTGGGAAGTGGCTACACCTTC

V gene: TRBV30
J gene: TRBJ2-7
clone size: .
D gene: .
CDR3 protein: CAWSPGQPYEQYF
CDR3 DNA: TGTGCCTGGAGTCCGGGACAACCCTACGAGCAGTACTTC

V gene: TRBV28
J gene: TRBJ2-5
clone size: .
D gene: .
CDR3 protein: CASSLAGAQLETQYF
CDR3 DNA: TGTGCCAGCAGTTTGGCGGGGGCTCAATTAGAGACCCAGTACTTC

V gene: TRBV28
J gene: TRBJ2-1
clone size: .
D gene: .
CDR3 protein: CASQASGGDHNEQFF
CDR3 DNA: TGTGCCAGCCAAGCGTCGGGGGGCGATCACAATGAGCAGTTCTTC